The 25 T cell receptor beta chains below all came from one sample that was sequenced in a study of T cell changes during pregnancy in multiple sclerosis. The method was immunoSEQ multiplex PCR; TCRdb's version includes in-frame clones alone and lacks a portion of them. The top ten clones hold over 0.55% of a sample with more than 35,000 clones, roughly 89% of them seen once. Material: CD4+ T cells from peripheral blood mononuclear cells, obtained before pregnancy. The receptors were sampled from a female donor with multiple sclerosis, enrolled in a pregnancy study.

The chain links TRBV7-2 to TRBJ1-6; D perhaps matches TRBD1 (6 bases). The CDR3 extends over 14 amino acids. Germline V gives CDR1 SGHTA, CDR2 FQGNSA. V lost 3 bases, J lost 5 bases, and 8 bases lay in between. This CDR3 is CASSFWTDNSPLHF. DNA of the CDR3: TGTGCCAGCAGCTTTTGGACAGATAATTCACCCCTCCACTTT. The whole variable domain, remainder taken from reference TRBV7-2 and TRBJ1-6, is GAGVSQSPSNKVTEKGKDVELRCDPISGHTALYWYRQSLGQGLEFLIYFQGNSAPDKSGLPSDRFSAERTGGSVSTLTIQRTQQEDSAVYLCASSFWTDNSPLHFGNGTRLTVT.

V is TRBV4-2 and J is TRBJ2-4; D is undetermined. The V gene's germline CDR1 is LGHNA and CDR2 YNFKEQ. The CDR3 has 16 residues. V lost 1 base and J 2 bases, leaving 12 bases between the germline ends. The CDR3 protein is CASSQGSRGSKNIQYF. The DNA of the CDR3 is TGTGCCAGCAGCCAAGGGTCCAGAGGTTCCAAAAACATTCAGTACTTC.

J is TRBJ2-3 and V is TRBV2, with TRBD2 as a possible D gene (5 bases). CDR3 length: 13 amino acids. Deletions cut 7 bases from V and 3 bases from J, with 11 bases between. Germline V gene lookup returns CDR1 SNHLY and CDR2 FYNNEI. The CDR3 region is CASNIAITDTQYF. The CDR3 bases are TGTGCCAGCAACATAGCGATAACAGATACGCAGTATTTT.

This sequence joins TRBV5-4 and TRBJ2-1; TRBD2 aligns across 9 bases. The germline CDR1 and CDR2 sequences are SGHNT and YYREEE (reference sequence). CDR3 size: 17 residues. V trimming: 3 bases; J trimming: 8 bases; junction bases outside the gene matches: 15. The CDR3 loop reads CASSWGASGGLYDEQFF. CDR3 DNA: TGTGCCAGCAGCTGGGGAGCCAGCGGGGGGTTGTATGATGAGCAGTTCTTC.

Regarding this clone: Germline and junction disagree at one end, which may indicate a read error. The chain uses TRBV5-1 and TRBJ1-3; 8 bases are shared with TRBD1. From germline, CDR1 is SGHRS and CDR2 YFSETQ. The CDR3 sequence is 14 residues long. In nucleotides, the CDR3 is TGCGCCAGCAGCTACGGACAGGGTGGAGACACCATATATTTT. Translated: CASSYGQGGDTIYF.

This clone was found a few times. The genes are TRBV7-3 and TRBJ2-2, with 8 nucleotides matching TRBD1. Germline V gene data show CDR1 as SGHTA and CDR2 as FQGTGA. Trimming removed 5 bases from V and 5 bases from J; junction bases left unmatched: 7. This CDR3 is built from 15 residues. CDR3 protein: CASSTGQGRTGELFF. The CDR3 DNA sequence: TGTGCCAGCAGCACTGGACAGGGAAGAACCGGGGAGCTGTTTTTT. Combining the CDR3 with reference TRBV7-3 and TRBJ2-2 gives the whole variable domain GAGVSQTPSNKVTEKGKYVELRCDPISGHTALYWYRQSLGQGPEFLIYFQGTGAADDSGLPNDRFFAVRPEGSVSTLKIQRTERGDSAVYLCASSTGQGRTGELFFGEGSRLTVL.

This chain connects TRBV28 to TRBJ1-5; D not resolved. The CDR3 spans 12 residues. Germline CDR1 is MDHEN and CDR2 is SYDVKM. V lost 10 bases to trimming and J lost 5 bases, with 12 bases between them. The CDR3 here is CATRVTDQPQHF. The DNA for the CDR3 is TGTGCCACGCGGGTAACGGATCAGCCCCAGCATTTT.

The CDR3 loop reads CASSDTFGVHF. CDR3 nucleotides: TGTGCCAGCAGTGATACGTTCGGTGTGCATTTT. The chain links TRBV2 to TRBJ1-5; D not certain. The V gene lost 3 bases and the J gene lost 15 bases, with 12 bases spanning the gap. Germline V lookup: CDR1 SNHLY, CDR2 FYNNEI. The CDR3 is made up of 11 amino acids.

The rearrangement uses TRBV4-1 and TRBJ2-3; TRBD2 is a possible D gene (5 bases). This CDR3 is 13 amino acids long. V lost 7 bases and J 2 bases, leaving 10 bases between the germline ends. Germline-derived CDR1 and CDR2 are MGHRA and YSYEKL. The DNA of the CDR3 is TGCGCCAGCAAGAGCGGATACACAGATACGCAGTATTTT. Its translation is CASKSGYTDTQYF.

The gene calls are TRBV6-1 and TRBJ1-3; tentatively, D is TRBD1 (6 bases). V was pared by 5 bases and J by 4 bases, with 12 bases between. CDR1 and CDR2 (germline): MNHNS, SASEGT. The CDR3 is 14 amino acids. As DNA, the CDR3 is TGTGCCAGCAGTCCAGGGGCAACGGGAAACACCATATATTTT. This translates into CASSPGATGNTIYF.

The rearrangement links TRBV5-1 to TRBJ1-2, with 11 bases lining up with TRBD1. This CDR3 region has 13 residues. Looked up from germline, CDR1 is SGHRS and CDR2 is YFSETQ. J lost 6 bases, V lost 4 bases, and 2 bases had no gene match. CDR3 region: CASSRGQGDGYTF. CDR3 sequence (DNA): TGCGCCAGCAGCCGGGGACAGGGGGATGGCTACACCTTC. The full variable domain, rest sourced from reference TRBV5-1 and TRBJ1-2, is KAGVTQTPRYLIKTRGQQVTLSCSPISGHRSVSWYQQTPGQGLQFLFEYFSETQRNKGNFPGRFSGRQFSNSRSEMNVSTLELGDSALYLCASSRGQGDGYTFGSGTRLTVV.

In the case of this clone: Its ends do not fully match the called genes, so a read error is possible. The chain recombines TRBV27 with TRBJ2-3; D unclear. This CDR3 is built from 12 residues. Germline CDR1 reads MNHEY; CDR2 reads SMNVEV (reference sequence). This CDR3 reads CAGSPSTDTQYF. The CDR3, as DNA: TGTGCCGGCAGTCCGAGCACAGATACGCAGTATTTT.

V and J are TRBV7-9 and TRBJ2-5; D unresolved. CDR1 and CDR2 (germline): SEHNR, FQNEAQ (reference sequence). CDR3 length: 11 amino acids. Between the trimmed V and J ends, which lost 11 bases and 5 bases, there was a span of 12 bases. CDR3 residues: CAGTTAETQYF. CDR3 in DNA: TGTGCCGGCACCACCGCGGAGACCCAGTACTTC.

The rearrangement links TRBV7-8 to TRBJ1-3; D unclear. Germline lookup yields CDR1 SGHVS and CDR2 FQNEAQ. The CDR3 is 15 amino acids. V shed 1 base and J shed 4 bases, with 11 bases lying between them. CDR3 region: CASSLDWTHGNTIYF. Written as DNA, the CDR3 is TGTGCCAGCAGCTTAGACTGGACTCACGGAAACACCATATATTTT.

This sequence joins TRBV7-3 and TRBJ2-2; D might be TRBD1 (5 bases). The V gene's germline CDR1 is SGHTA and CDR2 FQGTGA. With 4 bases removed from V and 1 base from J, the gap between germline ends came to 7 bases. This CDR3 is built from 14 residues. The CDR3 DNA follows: TGTGCCAGCAGCTCCCAGGGGAACACCGGGGAGCTGTTTTTT. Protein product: CASSSQGNTGELFF.

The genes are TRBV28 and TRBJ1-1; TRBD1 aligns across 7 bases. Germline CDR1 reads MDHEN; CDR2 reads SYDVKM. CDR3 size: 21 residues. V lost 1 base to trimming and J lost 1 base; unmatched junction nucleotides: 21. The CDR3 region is CASSLSWDLQGYRGKNTEAFF. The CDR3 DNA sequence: TGTGCCAGCAGTTTATCTTGGGACCTACAGGGGTATCGGGGAAAGAACACTGAAGCTTTCTTT.

The CDR3 DNA reads TGCGCCAGCAGCCATTATGGCGGGGGGCCTTCCTACGAGCAGTACTTC. Its translation is CASSHYGGGPSYEQYF. The rearrangement uses TRBV5-1 and TRBJ2-7, with TRBD2 matching 8 bases. J lost 1 base, V lost 4 bases, and 10 bases had no gene match. The CDR3 spans 16 residues. Germline CDR1 SGHRS, CDR2 YFSETQ. Full variable domain (missing parts from reference TRBV5-1 and TRBJ2-7): KAGVTQTPRYLIKTRGQQVTLSCSPISGHRSVSWYQQTPGQGLQFLFEYFSETQRNKGNFPGRFSGRQFSNSRSEMNVSTLELGDSALYLCASSHYGGGPSYEQYFGPGTRLTVT.

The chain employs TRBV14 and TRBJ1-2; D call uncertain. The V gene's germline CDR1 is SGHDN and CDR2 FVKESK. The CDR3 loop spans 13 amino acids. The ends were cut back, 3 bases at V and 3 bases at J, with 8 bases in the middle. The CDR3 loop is CASSQGSHYGYTF. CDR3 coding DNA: TGTGCCAGCAGCCAGGGCTCACACTATGGCTACACCTTC. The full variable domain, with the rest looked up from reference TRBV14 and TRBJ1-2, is EAGVTQFPSHSVIEKGQTVTLRCDPISGHDNLYWYRRVMGKEIKFLLHFVKESKQDESGMPNNRFLAERTGGTYSTLKVQPAELEDSGVYFCASSQGSHYGYTFGSGTRLTVV.

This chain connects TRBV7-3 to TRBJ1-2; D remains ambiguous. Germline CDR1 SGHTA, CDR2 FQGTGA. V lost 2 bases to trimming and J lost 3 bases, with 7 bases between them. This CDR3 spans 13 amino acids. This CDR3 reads CASSLGQDYGYTF. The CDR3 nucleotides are TGTGCCAGCAGCTTAGGGCAAGACTATGGCTACACCTTC. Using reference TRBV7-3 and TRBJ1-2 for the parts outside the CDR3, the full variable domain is GAGVSQTPSNKVTEKGKYVELRCDPISGHTALYWYRQSLGQGPEFLIYFQGTGAADDSGLPNDRFFAVRPEGSVSTLKIQRTERGDSAVYLCASSLGQDYGYTFGSGTRLTVV.

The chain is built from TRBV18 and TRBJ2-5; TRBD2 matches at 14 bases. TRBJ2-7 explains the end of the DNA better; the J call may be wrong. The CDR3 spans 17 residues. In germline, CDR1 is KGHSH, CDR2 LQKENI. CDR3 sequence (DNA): TGTGCCAGCTCACCTGCCGGGACTAGCGGGGGTTTCTACGAGCAGTACTTC. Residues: CASSPAGTSGGFYEQYF.

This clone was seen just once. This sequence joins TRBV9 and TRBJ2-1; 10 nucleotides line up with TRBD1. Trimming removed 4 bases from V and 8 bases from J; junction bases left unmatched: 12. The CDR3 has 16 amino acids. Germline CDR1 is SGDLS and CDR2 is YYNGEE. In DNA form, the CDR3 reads TGTGCCAGCAGCCCTCGTCCCGGGACAGGGGCAGATGAGCAGTTCTTC. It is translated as CASSPRPGTGADEQFF.

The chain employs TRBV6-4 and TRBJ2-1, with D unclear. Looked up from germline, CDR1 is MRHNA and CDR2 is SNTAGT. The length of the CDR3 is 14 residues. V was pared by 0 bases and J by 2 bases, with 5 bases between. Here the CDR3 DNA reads TGTGCCAGCAGTGACTCAGCCACCTACAATGAGCAGTTCTTC. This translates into CASSDSATYNEQFF.

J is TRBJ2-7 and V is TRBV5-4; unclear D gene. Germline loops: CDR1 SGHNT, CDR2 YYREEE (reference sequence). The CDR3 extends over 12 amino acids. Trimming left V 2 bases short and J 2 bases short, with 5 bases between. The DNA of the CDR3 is TGTGCCAGCAGCTTCCTTACCTACGAGCAGTACTTC. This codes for CASSFLTYEQYF.

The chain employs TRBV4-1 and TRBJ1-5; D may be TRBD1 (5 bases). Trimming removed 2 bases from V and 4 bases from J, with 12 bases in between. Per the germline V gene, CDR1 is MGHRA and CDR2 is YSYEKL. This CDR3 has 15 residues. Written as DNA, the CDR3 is TGCGCCAGCAGCCAAAAGGACACGGAGAATCAGCCCCAGCATTTT. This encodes CASSQKDTENQPQHF.

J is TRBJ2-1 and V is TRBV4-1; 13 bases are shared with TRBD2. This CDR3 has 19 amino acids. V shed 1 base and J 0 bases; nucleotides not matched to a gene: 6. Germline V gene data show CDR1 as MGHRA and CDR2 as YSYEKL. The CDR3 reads CASSQAGTSGAGSYNEQFF. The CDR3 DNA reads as TGCGCCAGCAGCCAAGCTGGGACTAGCGGGGCTGGCTCCTACAATGAGCAGTTCTTC.